The 21 T cell receptor beta chains below were found in one sample sequenced in a study of T cells in Graves' hyperthyroidism and ophthalmopathy. TCR beta CDR3 regions were amplified from RNA transcripts. The TCR CDR3 was amplified in a first-round RT-PCR using the HTBI primer set. TCRdb re-called the multiplex PCR reads through MiXCR, storing one row per CDR3 protein. The data contain a few hundred thousand distinct CDR3 sequences, around 45% of them singletons. The specimen was peripheral blood or thyroid tissue (not recorded which). The receptor source for this set is a woman under 30 with Graves' hyperthyroidism.

V is TRBV14 and J is TRBJ2-3; either TRBD1 or TRBD2 may supply D (5 bases each). The CDR3 totals 14 residues. CDR1 and CDR2 from the germline V gene are SGHDN and FVKESK. Between the trimmed V and J ends, which lost 2 bases and 7 bases, there was a span of 13 bases. The CDR3 sequence is CASSQPGTAHTQYF. In nucleotides, the CDR3 is TGTGCCAGCAGCCAACCCGGGACCGCCCATACGCAGTATTTT.

The chain is built from TRBV5-6 and TRBJ1-2; D not resolved. Per the germline V gene, CDR1 is SGHDT and CDR2 is YYEEEE. The CDR3 totals 11 residues. Trimming cost V 1 base and J 9 bases, with 7 bases left between them. Here the CDR3 reads CASSLRVSYTF. Written as DNA, the CDR3 is TGTGCCAGCAGCTTGAGGGTTAGCTACACCTTC.

Points on this clonotype: This clone may be a read error of a much larger clone one base away. The chain employs TRBV19 and TRBJ2-7; D call uncertain. CDR3 size: 13 residues. Between the trimmed V and J ends, which lost 5 bases and 2 bases, there was a span of 10 bases. Germline loops: CDR1 LNHDA, CDR2 SQIVND (reference sequence). The CDR3 nucleotides are TGTGCCAGTAGTGTAGGCAAGACCTACGAGCAGTACTTC. Protein: CASSVGKTYEQYF.

Notes on this clonotype: With a much larger clone just one base away, this may be a read error. V gene TRBV7-9 combines with J gene TRBJ1-5; D remains unclear. The germline gives CDR1 SEHNR, CDR2 FQNEAQ (reference sequence). The CDR3 runs to 15 residues. DNA for the CDR3: TGTGCCAGCAGCCAAGTACCGGGTGGCAATCGGCCCCAGCATTTT. Translated: CASSQVPGGNRPQHF.

DNA for the CDR3: TGTGCCTCCGGGACAGCTCCCTACGAGCAGTACTTC. It codes for CASGTAPYEQYF. V and J are TRBV30 and TRBJ2-7; 7 positions match TRBD1. V lost 7 bases, J lost 2 bases, and 5 bases stayed unmatched. The CDR3 is 12 residues long. Germline-derived CDR1 and CDR2 are GTSNPN and SVGIG (reference sequence).

This clonotype has a count of ten or more. The V and J genes are TRBV19 and TRBJ2-7; D is possibly TRBD1 (5 bases). Trimming took 4 bases from V and 3 from J, leaving 13 bases between them. Germline V CDR1 and CDR2: LNHDA, SQIVND (reference sequence). The CDR3 has 14 amino acids. The CDR3 region has the DNA TGTGCCAGTAGTAGCGACAGTCTGGGCTACGAGCAGTACTTC. As protein: CASSSDSLGYEQYF.

In its sample, this clonotype was seen once. One end of the junction fails to match germline, which may point to a read error. V usage is TRBV24-1 and J usage is TRBJ2-6, with 7 bases that match TRBD2. The CDR3 consists of 10 residues. CDR1 and CDR2 from the germline V gene are KGHDR and SFDVKD. CDR3 in amino acids: CATRGGTEAF. The CDR3 coding sequence is TGTGCCACCAGGGGAGGGACTGAAGCTTTC.

This clonotype was detected a few times. The chain uses TRBV2 and TRBJ1-1; D is unclear. This CDR3 is built from 12 residues. Trimming left V 5 bases short and J 4 bases short, with 8 bases between. From germline, CDR1 is SNHLY and CDR2 FYNNEI. The CDR3 protein is CASSSLFTEAFF. The CDR3 DNA follows: TGTGCCAGCAGTTCCCTCTTCACTGAAGCTTTCTTT.

V usage is TRBV4-3 and J usage is TRBJ1-5; D remains unclear. The germline V and J ends were trimmed by 1 base and 7 bases, with 23 bases remaining between them. The V gene's germline CDR1 is LGHNA and CDR2 YSLEER. There are 18 residues in the CDR3. The CDR3: CASSQGWREASYEQPQHF. The CDR3 DNA follows: TGCGCCAGCAGCCAAGGGTGGCGGGAGGCCTCCTACGAGCAGCCCCAGCATTTT.

The V call is TRBV7-6, the J call TRBJ2-1, with D hard to call. CDR3 size: 14 residues. CDR1 is SGHVS and CDR2 is FNYEAQ in the germline V gene. Trimming cost V 1 base and J 4 bases, with 8 bases left between them. The CDR3 DNA follows: TGTGCCAGCAGCTTAGGGGCTAAATACAATGAGCAGTTCTTC. Translated: CASSLGAKYNEQFF.

This clonotype was counted ten times or more. The chain employs TRBV20-1 and TRBJ1-6, with D unclear. This CDR3 comprises 13 residues. Germline CDR1 DFQATT, CDR2 SNEGSKA (reference sequence). V was cut by 3 bases and J by 8 bases, with 11 bases left in between. CDR3 coding DNA: TGCAGTGCTAGCGAAGGGCGGGATTCACCCCTCCACTTT. Its translation is CSASEGRDSPLHF.

Worth noting for this clonotype: A clone one base away is much larger, so this may be a read error. This sequence joins TRBV18 and TRBJ2-5; possibly TRBD2 for D (6 bases). The CDR3 loop spans 13 amino acids. In germline, CDR1 is KGHSH, CDR2 LQKENI. The CDR3 spells CASSPGSRETKYF. The CDR3 DNA sequence: TGTGCCAGCTCACCAGGGTCACGGGAGACCAAGTACTTC.

The chain links TRBV12-3 or TRBV12-4 to TRBJ2-7, with a tentative D call TRBD2 (6 bases). The J call is in doubt because the DNA end fits TRBJ2-1 better. The CDR3 has 15 residues. CDR3 amino acids: CASSPTSLSYNEQFF. For the CDR3, the DNA is TGTGCCAGCAGCCCAACTAGCTTATCCTACAATGAGCAGTTCTTC.

This clonotype was counted a few times. The chain recombines TRBV6-4 with TRBJ2-7; D may be TRBD1 or TRBD2 (5 bases each). Trimming took 5 bases from V and 3 from J, leaving 23 bases between them. CDR3 length: 17 residues. CDR1 is MRHNA, CDR2 SNTAGT, per germline. In DNA form, the CDR3 reads TGTGCCAGCAGTTTAACTTCGGGACGGCCGGCTGACTACGAGCAGTACTTC. Protein: CASSLTSGRPADYEQYF.

This chain joins TRBV7-3 and TRBJ2-1, with 14 bases aligning to TRBD2. This CDR3 contains 16 residues. The V and J ends lost 5 bases and 7 bases, in that order; junction bases with no gene match: 7. The germline CDR1 and CDR2 sequences are SGHTA and FQGTGA. The CDR3 DNA reads TGTGCCAGCAGCAGCAGGGGACTAGCGGGAGTAAATGAGCAGTTCTTC. It is translated as CASSSRGLAGVNEQFF.

This clonotype was seen just once. The chain carries TRBV10-3 and TRBJ1-1; no clear D. V shed 3 bases and J shed 11 bases, with 13 bases lying between them. The CDR3 is 12 residues long. Germline V gene sequence: CDR1 ENHRY, CDR2 SYGVKD. The DNA of the CDR3 is TGTGCCATCAGTGAACAACGCGGGAGGGCTTTCTTT. Translating it yields CAISEQRGRAFF.

This clonotype has ten or more counts. V and J are TRBV27 and TRBJ1-1; 9 positions match TRBD1. V lost 10 bases and J lost 4; bases outside the gene matches: 10. Per germline, CDR1 MNHEY and CDR2 SMNVEV (reference sequence). This CDR3 contains 14 residues. The CDR3 DNA reads TGTGCCACCTCCCGGGACAGGGCTAGCACTGAAGCTTTCTTT. It codes for CATSRDRASTEAFF.

CDR3 nucleotide sequence: TGTGCCATCAGGAGGGGAGGGGGTCAGCCCCAGCATTTT. Its translation is CAIRRGGGQPQHF. The J gene is TRBJ1-5, the V gene TRBV10-3, with D tentatively TRBD1 (6 bases). There are 13 residues in the CDR3. CDR1 is ENHRY, CDR2 SYGVKD, per germline. Trimming stripped 6 bases from V and 6 bases from J, with 12 bases between.

This chain uses TRBV29-1 with TRBJ2-7, with D possibly matching TRBD1 (5 bases). This CDR3 is 15 amino acids long. Trimming removed 3 bases from V and 0 bases from J, with 15 bases in between. CDR1 is SQVTM, CDR2 ANQGSEA, per germline. The CDR3 region is CSVDAPGPSSYEQYF. The CDR3 DNA sequence: TGCAGCGTTGACGCCCCAGGGCCGAGCTCCTACGAGCAGTACTTC.

This clonotype occurred once. This CDR3 is CASTSGTSGRNEQYF. The CDR3 nucleotides read TGTGCCAGCACCTCCGGGACTAGCGGGAGAAATGAGCAGTACTTC. The rearrangement uses TRBV2 and TRBJ2-7, with 14 bases fitting TRBD2. V dropped 7 bases and J dropped 7; count of bases not matched to a gene: 9. The CDR3 length is 15 residues. CDR1 and CDR2 from the germline V gene are SNHLY and FYNNEI.

This clonotype has just one count. This sequence joins TRBV12-3 or TRBV12-4 and TRBJ2-5, with D possibly called TRBD1 or TRBD2 (5 bases each). V lost 2 bases and J 5 bases, leaving 12 bases between the germline ends. The CDR3 loop spans 14 amino acids. The CDR3 DNA follows: TGTGCCAGCAGTTTACGGACGTGGGGGGAGACCCAGTACTTC. Translation gives CASSLRTWGETQYF.